The T cell receptor (beta chain) under discussion was sequenced for a study of identifying expanded T cells in peripheral blood. Broader study findings: Technical replicates showed roughly 1.2 changed clones; approximately 2 weeks about 16; four weeks 19. Across healthy donors, higher total template counts meant significantly greater approximately two-week count variance.

Comments on this clone: What it binds is unknown.

With V trimmed by 5 bases and J by 3 bases, 16 bases remained unmatched. The CDR3 is 18 amino acids. Per germline, CDR1 SGHTA and CDR2 FQGNSA. Collection occurred without any documented infections or immune events in donors. TCRdb keeps only in-frame clones here, not all; method: immunoSEQ multiplex PCR. The data hold about 89,000 clones, with approximately 86% observed a single time. The specimen sequenced was blood. The chain has TRBV7-2 and TRBJ1-5, with 7 nucleotides matching TRBD1. This TCR derives from a person between 18 and 70 years old in good health. The DNA for the CDR3 is TGTGCCAGCAGCCCAAGGGCACAGGGGTTTAGAGACAATCAGCCCCAGCATTTT. This codes for CASSPRAQGFRDNQPQHF.